This TCR beta chain was recovered during a study of blood T cell repertoires in COVID-19. Turning to the study itself: The United States, Italy and Spain were the sources of the acute and convalescent COVID-19 samples. T cells, B-cell-depleted T cells, or PBMCs supplied cDNA or gDNA.

Seattle's enrolled individuals joined amid active infection and were then monitored longitudinally. In the case of this clone: At the DNA level, this CDR3 is encoded by other sequences in the same sample as well.

This CDR3 is 15 amino acids long. CDR1 MGHRA and CDR2 YSYEKL come from the germline V gene. Trimming shortened V by 1 base and J by 3 bases, and 10 bases separated the two germline ends. Original data processing: The authors estimated nucleated cell counts from reference gene primer amplification. This table comes from immunoSEQ multiplex PCR, and its TCRdb copy is limited to in-frame clones, with some not included. The V and J calls and clone size were taken over from that table, and D and trimming were inferred from the DNA. The sample contains 250,000 to 350,000 clones, about nine tenths of which appear only once.

The genes are TRBV4-1 and TRBJ1-5, with D perhaps TRBD1 (5 bases). Material: peripheral blood. The receptor comes from a woman between 25 and 40 years old with COVID-19, enrolled during active disease. CDR3 nucleotide sequence: TGCGCCAGCAGCCAAGTTCCAGGGTCCAATCAGCCCCAGCATTTT. This sequence encodes CASSQVPGSNQPQHF.